One sample yielded the 5 T cell receptor beta chains listed below, sequenced in a study of T-cell reconstitution after alpha-beta-depleted transplantation in children. Unique molecular identifiers were incorporated when the TCRbeta library was constructed. In TCRdb, the PCR reads were re-called with MiXCR into one record per CDR3 protein. The table records some 240,000 distinct CDR3 sequences, more than 7.5% of them present only once. The specimen comprised PBMCs from the stem cell graft donor, sampled from the stem cell graft. The receptor set was obtained from a human donor who donated a stem cell graft to a child with SCID.

Many counts were recorded for this clonotype. The chain is built from TRBV21-1 and TRBJ1-1; TRBD1 is the table's D call, not checked against the DNA. TRBV21-1 is flagged as a pseudogene. The CDR3 length is 15 residues. The CDR3 DNA reads as TGTGCCAGCAGCGTAGTACAGGGGGATCGCACTGAAGCTTTCTTT. Translating gives CASSVVQGDRTEAFF.

This clonotype has ten or more counts. J is TRBJ2-3 and V is TRBV6-6; the match to TRBD2 covers 12 bases. V was pared by 10 bases and J by 3 bases, with 2 bases of the junction left unmatched. This CDR3 is built from 13 residues. Germline lookup yields CDR1 MNHNY and CDR2 SVGAGI (reference sequence). CDR3 nucleotides: TGTGCCACCCTAGCGGGGGGGACAGATACGCAGTATTTT. Protein sequence: CATLAGGTDTQYF.

The table lists this clonotype with many counts. The rearrangement uses TRBV6-2 or TRBV6-3 and TRBJ2-1; 10 bases map to TRBD2. Germline V gene sequence: CDR1 MNHEY, CDR2 SVGEGT. V lost 6 bases to trimming and J lost 2 bases; unmatched junction nucleotides: 4. This CDR3 has 15 residues. CDR3 residues: CASSYTSGAYNEQFF. The DNA for the CDR3 is TGTGCCAGCAGCTATACTAGCGGGGCCTACAATGAGCAGTTCTTC.

This clonotype was observed many times. The V gene is TRBV12-3 or TRBV12-4, the J gene TRBJ1-4; perhaps TRBD1 as D (6 bases). The CDR3 extends over 13 amino acids. The V gene lost 5 bases and the J gene lost 5 bases, with 9 bases spanning the gap. Here the CDR3 reads CASSGQFNEKLFF. The CDR3 DNA follows: TGTGCCAGCAGTGGACAGTTCAATGAAAAACTGTTTTTT.

This chain uses TRBV11-1 with TRBJ2-2, with 8 bases aligning to TRBD1. CDR1 and CDR2 (germline): SGHAT, FQDESV (reference sequence). The CDR3 contains 16 residues. Trimming cost V 4 bases and J 2 bases; bases outside gene matches: 6. CDR3 in DNA: TGTGCCAGCAGCTCAAGACAGGGGCGCAACACCGGGGAGCTGTTTTTT. Amino acid sequence: CASSSRQGRNTGELFF.